This is a list of T cell receptor beta chains from one sample in a study of T cells after yellow fever vaccination. MiXCR, run by TCRdb on the 5' RACE reads, gives a single entry per CDR3 protein. The top ten hold 18% of the sample, which has around 350,000 distinct CDR3 sequences, approximately 10% seen once. This sample comprised PBMCs, obtained on the day of the first yellow fever vaccination. These receptors originate from a young man who received the YFV17D yellow fever vaccine. The conserved cysteine and the conserved F or W are not part of the CDR3 here. Fields, in order: D gene, J gene, V gene, CDR3 protein. A D gene is named only where the DNA matches it firmly.

TRBD2,TRBJ2-7,TRBV6-2/TRBV6-3,ASSYRAAGGYYEQY
.,TRBJ2-1,TRBV20-1,SAMRPTYNEQF
.,TRBJ2-1,TRBV5-1,ASSLPTGGSYNEQF
.,TRBJ2-2,TRBV2,ASTGRRWGTGELF
TRBD1,TRBJ2-1,TRBV6-1,ASTDRAHNEQF
.,TRBJ1-3,TRBV4-3,ASSHLRESNTIY
.,TRBJ1-5,TRBV7-9,ASSRDDSNQPQH
TRBD1,TRBJ1-1,TRBV19,ASSRQGGGTEAF
TRBD1,TRBJ1-1,TRBV3-1,ASSQDPQGSRLNTEAF
TRBD2,TRBJ2-5,TRBV5-4,ASSTGTSGGAVETQY
TRBD1,TRBJ2-7,TRBV4-3,ASSQLGQGGSYEQY
.,TRBJ2-5,TRBV30,AWNGGAQETQY
TRBD2,TRBJ2-3,TRBV5-1,ASSPSSSGGVYAQY
TRBD2,TRBJ2-7,TRBV27,ASSLSPGGSSYEQY
.,TRBJ2-1,TRBV4-2,ASSSSGTGERNEQF
.,TRBJ1-5,TRBV6-2/TRBV6-3,ASSYTGINQPQH
TRBD1,TRBJ2-3,TRBV7-9,ASSLAGGAGTDTQY